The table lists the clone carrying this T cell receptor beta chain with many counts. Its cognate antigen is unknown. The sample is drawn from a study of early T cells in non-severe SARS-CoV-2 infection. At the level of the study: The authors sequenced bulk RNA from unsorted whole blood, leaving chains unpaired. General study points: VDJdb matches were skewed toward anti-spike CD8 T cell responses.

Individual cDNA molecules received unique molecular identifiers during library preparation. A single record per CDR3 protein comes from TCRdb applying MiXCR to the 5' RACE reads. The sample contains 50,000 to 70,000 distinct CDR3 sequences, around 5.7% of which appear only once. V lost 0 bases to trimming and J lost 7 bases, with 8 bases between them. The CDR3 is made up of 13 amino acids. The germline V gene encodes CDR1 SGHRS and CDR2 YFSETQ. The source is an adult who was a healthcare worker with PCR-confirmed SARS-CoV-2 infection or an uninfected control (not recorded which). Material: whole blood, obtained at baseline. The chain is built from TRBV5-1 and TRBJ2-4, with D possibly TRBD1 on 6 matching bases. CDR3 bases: TGCGCCAGCAGCTTGGACACAGGGAACATTCAGTACTTC. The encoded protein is CASSLDTGNIQYF.